One and the same sample provided the 6 T cell receptor beta chains below, sequenced in a study of blood T cell repertoires in COVID-19. Measured with immunoSEQ multiplex PCR; TCRdb has only the in-frame clones, and not every one. This table has 210,000 or so clones, under 90% appearing once. Specimen: peripheral blood. These receptors were collected from a man aged 50-59 years with acute or convalescent COVID-19.

With respect to this clone: Other DNA sequences in this specimen translate into the identical CDR3. This sequence joins TRBV6-5 and TRBJ1-2, with TRBD1 as a possible D gene (6 bases). CDR3 length: 15 residues. The germline gives CDR1 MNHEY, CDR2 SVGAGI. V was shortened by 0 bases and J by 3 bases, with 11 bases between the two germline ends. CDR3 nucleotides: TGTGCCAGCAGTTACTCGGGGGGGGCAGACTATGGCTACACCTTC. Translation gives CASSYSGGADYGYTF.

The rearrangement uses TRBV27 and TRBJ1-1; D is uncertain. The CDR3 is made up of 16 amino acids. Trimming removed 2 bases from V and 2 bases from J, with 15 bases in between. Germline CDR1 MNHEY, CDR2 SMNVEV (reference sequence). This CDR3 reads CASSLAGPRTNTEAFF. The DNA for the CDR3 is TGTGCCAGCAGTTTAGCGGGCCCCAGGACCAACACTGAAGCTTTCTTT.

The V gene is TRBV14, the J gene TRBJ2-5; no reliable D call. This CDR3 has 14 amino acids. Per germline, CDR1 SGHDN and CDR2 FVKESK. The V gene lost 0 bases and the J gene lost 5 bases, with 10 bases spanning the gap. The CDR3 spells CASSQDRQVETQYF. The CDR3, as DNA: TGTGCCAGCAGCCAAGATAGGCAGGTGGAGACCCAGTACTTC. The full variable domain, with the rest looked up from reference TRBV14 and TRBJ2-5, is EAGVTQFPSHSVIEKGQTVTLRCDPISGHDNLYWYRRVMGKEIKFLLHFVKESKQDESGMPNNRFLAERTGGTYSTLKVQPAELEDSGVYFCASSQDRQVETQYFGPGTRLLVL.

V and J are TRBV3-1 (or the pseudogene TRBV3-2) and TRBJ2-7, with a possible D match to TRBD1 (6 bases). This CDR3 contains 14 residues. Trimming left V 4 bases short and J 2 bases short, with 12 bases between. CDR1 is LGHDT, CDR2 YNNKEL, per germline (reference sequence). DNA of the CDR3: TGTGCCAGCAGCCCCCAAGGGGACACCTACGAGCAGTACTTC. This translates into CASSPQGDTYEQYF.

The chain combines TRBV5-4 with TRBJ2-2; D remains ambiguous. The CDR3 length is 12 residues. The ends were cut back, 0 bases at V and 7 bases at J, with 4 bases in the middle. Germline V gene data show CDR1 as SGHNT and CDR2 as YYREEE (reference sequence). CDR3 sequence reads: CASSLAGGELFF. CDR3 DNA: TGTGCCAGCAGCTTGGCCGGCGGGGAGCTGTTTTTT.

The chain has TRBV9 and TRBJ2-1, with TRBD2 as a possible D gene (5 bases). CDR1 SGDLS and CDR2 YYNGEE come from the germline V gene. Trimming stripped 0 bases from V and 0 bases from J, with 7 bases between. CDR3 length: 15 amino acids. The CDR3 region has the DNA TGTGCCAGCAGCGTAGTTGCGGGCTCCTACAATGAGCAGTTCTTC. This codes for CASSVVAGSYNEQFF.